These 25 T cell receptor beta chains came from one sample sequenced in a study of CD8 T cells in Susac syndrome. After extraction with the RNeasy kit, roughly 0.45 to 1 ug of the RNA was reverse transcribed using random hexamers. Using its own MiXCR run on the immunoSEQ multiplex PCR reads, TCRdb lists one record per CDR3 protein. The repertoire holds a few hundred thousand distinct CDR3 sequences, with 70% to 90% as singletons. The specimen was CD8+ T cells from PBMCs. These receptors all stem from a human donor with multiple sclerosis.

The chain couples TRBV13 to TRBJ2-1, with D possibly matching TRBD2 (5 bases). Trimming took off 7 bases at V and 8 bases at J, with 12 bases between the two ends. Germline values: CDR1 PRHDT, CDR2 FYEKMQ (reference sequence). The CDR3 runs 12 residues. This CDR3 reads CASNLRRDEQFF. The CDR3, as DNA: TGTGCCAGCAACCTGCGGCGGGATGAGCAGTTCTTC. The entire variable domain, with the rest obtained from reference TRBV13 and TRBJ2-1, is as follows: AAGVIQSPRHLIKEKRETATLKCYPIPRHDTVYWYQQGPGQDPQFLISFYEKMQSDKGSIPDRFSAQQFSDYHSELNMSSLELGDSALYFCASNLRRDEQFFGPGTRLTVL.

This rearrangement joins TRBV27 to TRBJ2-3, with 10 bases that match TRBD2. The CDR3 loop spans 16 amino acids. Per the germline V gene, CDR1 is MNHEY and CDR2 is SMNVEV (reference sequence). Unmatched junction bases numbered 5, after V lost 2 bases and J lost 3 bases. Here the CDR3 DNA reads TGTGCCAGCAGTTTAAGGAGCGGGGGGGTTACAGATACGCAGTATTTT. It specifies CASSLRSGGVTDTQYF.

V is TRBV5-4 and J is TRBJ1-1; unclear D gene. CDR1 SGHNT and CDR2 YYREEE come from the germline V gene (reference sequence). Between the trimmed V and J ends, which lost 2 bases and 8 bases, there was a span of 16 bases. CDR3 length: 14 amino acids. The CDR3 nucleotides read TGTGCCAGCAGCTTATATTCGTCTTCCCTGGAAGCTTTCTTT. This codes for CASSLYSSSLEAFF.

The chain employs TRBV20-1 and TRBJ2-3; 7 nucleotides line up with TRBD1. The V segment lost 4 bases and the J segment 4 bases; nucleotides outside the gene matches: 8. The CDR3 is 14 amino acids. Germline V gene sequence: CDR1 DFQATT, CDR2 SNEGSKA (reference sequence). Here the CDR3 DNA reads TGCAGTGCTACCCCGACAGGGTATGCAGATACGCAGTATTTT. Its protein product is CSATPTGYADTQYF.

V is TRBV6-2 or TRBV6-3 and J is TRBJ1-1, with a tentative D call TRBD1 (5 bases). Germline assignment: CDR1 MNHEY and CDR2 SVGEGT. This CDR3 region has 15 residues. Trimming stripped 7 bases from V and 0 bases from J, with 15 bases between. The CDR3 here is CASIKETDLNTEAFF. CDR3 DNA: TGTGCCAGCATTAAGGAGACAGATTTGAACACTGAAGCTTTCTTT.

This sequence joins TRBV13 and TRBJ2-6; TRBD1 matches at 8 bases. V lost 5 bases, J lost 1 base, and 4 bases stayed unmatched. This CDR3 region has 16 residues. The germline V gene encodes CDR1 PRHDT and CDR2 FYEKMQ (reference sequence). In DNA form, the CDR3 reads TGTGCCAGCAGCCGGACAGGGATATCTGGGGCCAACGTCCTGACTTTC. Protein: CASSRTGISGANVLTF.

The gene calls are TRBV28 and TRBJ2-1; 8 bases align to TRBD2. V lost 4 bases and J lost 4; bases outside the gene matches: 9. Germline V gene data show CDR1 as MDHEN and CDR2 as SYDVKM. This CDR3 comprises 16 residues. CDR3 nucleotides: TGTGCCAGCAGTTCCCTACCGGGGGGGGATTACAATGAGCAGTTCTTC. This sequence encodes CASSSLPGGDYNEQFF.

V gene TRBV28 combines with J gene TRBJ1-2; TRBD1 matches 7 bases. CDR1 and CDR2 (germline): MDHEN, SYDVKM. The CDR3 length is 13 residues. V lost 3 bases and J lost 7; bases outside the gene matches: 5. CDR3 sequence: CASSFEGAGGYTF. CDR3 nucleotide sequence: TGTGCCAGCAGTTTCGAGGGGGCGGGTGGCTACACCTTC.

A few counts support this clonotype. The CDR3 DNA reads as TGTGCCAGCAGCGTCGGGACTGACTATGGCTACACCTTC. Its translation is CASSVGTDYGYTF. The chain links TRBV16 to TRBJ1-2; D is perhaps TRBD1 (5 bases). This CDR3 is 13 amino acids long. CDR1 and CDR2 (germline): KGHSY, FQNENV. The V gene lost 5 bases and the J gene lost 3 bases, with 10 bases spanning the gap.

This chain connects TRBV4-3 to TRBJ2-7, with a weak D call TRBD2 (6 bases). V lost 0 bases to trimming and J lost 0 bases, with 9 bases between them. Per germline, CDR1 LGHNA and CDR2 YSLEER. The CDR3 has 15 amino acids. CDR3 DNA: TGCGCCAGCAGCCAAGAGTCGGGGGACTCCTACGAGCAGTACTTC. Translating gives CASSQESGDSYEQYF.

The chain links TRBV30 to TRBJ1-2, with 10 bases that match TRBD1. The J segment lost 4 bases and the V segment lost 7 bases, leaving 18 bases of the junction unmatched. The V gene's germline CDR1 is GTSNPN and CDR2 SVGIG (reference sequence). The CDR3 sequence is 17 residues long. CDR3 loop: CASDDPPRDRGTYGYTF. In DNA, the CDR3 is TGTGCCTCGGATGACCCTCCCCGGGACAGGGGTACCTATGGCTACACCTTC.

The rearrangement links TRBV24-1 to TRBJ2-5, with a weak D call TRBD1 (5 bases). This CDR3 contains 14 residues. Trimming left V 1 base short and J 3 bases short, with 8 bases between. CDR1 is KGHDR, CDR2 SFDVKD, per germline. CDR3 residues: CATSDFGREETQYF. CDR3 in DNA: TGTGCCACCAGTGATTTTGGCAGGGAAGAGACCCAGTACTTC.

The chain combines TRBV28 with TRBJ2-1; 11 bases agree with TRBD2. Germline CDR1 is MDHEN and CDR2 is SYDVKM. V was pared by 6 bases and J by 10 bases, with 8 bases of the junction left unmatched. The CDR3 runs 14 residues. The CDR3 sequence: CASRTSGEIGEQFF. Written as DNA, the CDR3 is TGTGCCAGCAGGACTAGCGGGGAGATCGGGGAGCAGTTCTTC.

The chain is built from TRBV11-2 and TRBJ2-7; D may be TRBD2 (5 bases). CDR1 SGHAT and CDR2 FQNNGV come from the germline V gene. Trimming took 5 bases from V and 0 from J, leaving 14 bases between them. This CDR3 is built from 15 residues. The CDR3 region is CASSISVLSSYEQYF. The CDR3 DNA is TGTGCCAGCAGCATTAGCGTACTAAGCTCCTACGAGCAGTACTTC.

This clonotype was counted once. The chain recombines TRBV5-4 with TRBJ2-3, with D tentatively TRBD1 or TRBD2 (5 bases each). V was pared by 4 bases and J by 4 bases, with 16 bases between. Per the germline V gene, CDR1 is SGHNT and CDR2 is YYREEE (reference sequence). The length of the CDR3 is 15 residues. CDR3 residues: CASSPMTGAPDTQYF. In DNA form, the CDR3 reads TGTGCCAGCAGCCCAATGACCGGGGCGCCAGATACGCAGTATTTT. The whole variable domain, remainder taken from reference TRBV5-4 and TRBJ2-3, is ETGVTQSPTHLIKTRGQQVTLRCSSQSGHNTVSWYQQALGQGPQFIFQYYREEENGRGNFPPRFSGLQFPNYSSELNVNALELDDSALYLCASSPMTGAPDTQYFGPGTRLTVL.

J is TRBJ2-5 and V is TRBV12-5, with D unresolved. Trimming removed 4 bases at V and 9 bases at J, with 9 bases between. This CDR3 region has 11 residues. Germline CDR1 and CDR2: LGHNT and FRNRAP. The CDR3 nucleotides read TGTGCTAGTGGTTCTGGTTTCGCCCAGTACTTC. Translated: CASGSGFAQYF.

This chain connects TRBV13 to TRBJ1-2; 10 bases are shared with TRBD1. Germline CDR1 reads PRHDT; CDR2 reads FYEKMQ (reference sequence). The ends lost 6 bases at V and 7 bases at J; junction bases unmatched: 5. This CDR3 is 13 amino acids long. CDR3 protein: CASSSDRGIGYTF. Written as DNA, the CDR3 is TGTGCCAGCAGTTCGGACAGGGGGATTGGCTACACCTTC. The full variable domain, in which reference TRBV13 and TRBJ1-2 provide the parts outside the CDR3, is AAGVIQSPRHLIKEKRETATLKCYPIPRHDTVYWYQQGPGQDPQFLISFYEKMQSDKGSIPDRFSAQQFSDYHSELNMSSLELGDSALYFCASSSDRGIGYTFGSGTRLTVV.

The chain recombines TRBV27 with TRBJ1-2, with D possibly TRBD1 on 5 matching bases. Per the germline V gene, CDR1 is MNHEY and CDR2 is SMNVEV (reference sequence). The CDR3 spans 13 residues. V was trimmed by 3 bases and J by 4 bases, leaving 9 bases between them. In nucleotides, the CDR3 is TGTGCCAGCAGTTTTGGGCAGGGCTATGGCTACACCTTC. This gives the protein CASSFGQGYGYTF.

This clonotype was recorded a few times. The chain has TRBV7-9 and TRBJ2-7; D may be TRBD2 (6 bases). V was trimmed by 5 bases and J by 0 bases, leaving 14 bases between them. The V gene's germline CDR1 is SEHNR and CDR2 FQNEAQ (reference sequence). There are 15 residues in the CDR3. The CDR3 reads CASSPREPVSYEQYF. The CDR3 bases are TGTGCCAGCAGCCCCCGGGAGCCAGTCTCCTACGAGCAGTACTTC.

The V gene is TRBV5-1, the J gene TRBJ2-7; 10 positions match TRBD2. CDR1 and CDR2 (germline): SGHRS, YFSETQ. The CDR3 contains 15 residues. Trimming cost V 1 base and J 5 bases; bases outside gene matches: 6. The CDR3 coding sequence is TGCGCCAGCAGCTTGTGGCCTAGCGGGAGTAACGAGCAGTACTTC. Translation: CASSLWPSGSNEQYF. The variable domain in full, with the rest retrieved from reference TRBV5-1 and TRBJ2-7, is KAGVTQTPRYLIKTRGQQVTLSCSPISGHRSVSWYQQTPGQGLQFLFEYFSETQRNKGNFPGRFSGRQFSNSRSEMNVSTLELGDSALYLCASSLWPSGSNEQYFGPGTRLTVT.

This chain uses TRBV6-5 with TRBJ1-1; D unresolved. V was trimmed by 0 bases and J by 0 bases, leaving 8 bases between them. The CDR3 is 15 amino acids. Looked up from germline, CDR1 is MNHEY and CDR2 is SVGAGI. CDR3 amino acids: CASSYSNSLNTEAFF. For the CDR3, the DNA is TGTGCCAGCAGTTACTCGAACAGTTTGAACACTGAAGCTTTCTTT.

This clonotype was observed once. The chain's CDR3 is CASRDRGFAEQYF. The DNA for the CDR3 is TGTGCCAGCAGGGACAGGGGCTTCGCCGAGCAGTACTTC. The J gene is TRBJ2-7, the V gene TRBV2, with 9 bases lining up with TRBD1. The CDR3 runs 13 residues. V was pared by 6 bases and J by 6 bases, with 6 bases of the junction left unmatched. In germline, CDR1 is SNHLY, CDR2 FYNNEI. The full variable domain, rest sourced from reference TRBV2 and TRBJ2-7, is EPEVTQTPSHQVTQMGQEVILRCVPISNHLYFYWYRQILGQKVEFLVSFYNNEISEKSEIFDDQFSVERPDGSNFTLKIRSTKLEDSAMYFCASRDRGFAEQYFGPGTRLTVT.

For this clonotype: Its ends do not fully match the called genes, so a read error is possible. This chain joins TRBV7-9 and TRBJ2-2, with 8 bases matching TRBD2. Germline CDR1 SEHNR, CDR2 FQNEAQ (reference sequence). The length of the CDR3 is 16 residues. CDR3 protein: CASINPAGENTGELFF. The CDR3 nucleotides are TGCGCCAGCATCAATCCAGCGGGGGAGAACACCGGGGAGCTGTTTTTT.

The V call is TRBV7-9, the J call TRBJ1-3; D call uncertain. Trimming stripped 5 bases from V and 4 bases from J, with 6 bases between. The CDR3 totals 12 residues. From germline, CDR1 is SEHNR and CDR2 FQNEAQ (reference sequence). As DNA, the CDR3 is TGTGCCAGCAGCGCAGGAGGAAACACCATATATTTT. Residues: CASSAGGNTIYF.

The chain recombines TRBV6-1 with TRBJ2-7, with TRBD1 matching 7 bases. The CDR3 is 13 residues long. Germline V lookup: CDR1 MNHNS, CDR2 SASEGT. The J segment lost 3 bases and the V segment lost 8 bases, leaving 7 bases of the junction unmatched. The CDR3 DNA reads as TGTGCCAGCCTTGACAGGGCAGTCTACGAGCAGTACTTC. Its translation is CASLDRAVYEQYF.